Many counts were recorded for the clone carrying this T cell receptor beta chain. Patients aged 18 to 65 had newly diagnosed hyperthyroidism lasting under 2 months. About 10 ml fresh peripheral blood yielded the PBMCs. The entry originates in a study of T cells in Graves' hyperthyroidism and ophthalmopathy. Amplified regions were TCR beta CDR3 sequences from RNA transcripts. In the first-round RT-PCR of the TCR CDR3, the HTBI primer set was used. TCRdb independently ran MiXCR on the multiplex PCR reads; one entry per CDR3 protein. The table lists under 750,000 distinct CDR3 sequences, roughly a sixth of them singletons. The CDR3 consists of 13 residues. Trimming removed 1 base at V and 12 bases at J, with 13 bases between. Germline V gene lookup returns CDR1 SEHNR and CDR2 FQNEAQ (reference sequence).

The clonotype was recovered from a woman aged 45 to 65 with Graves' hyperthyroidism that later progressed to Graves' ophthalmopathy. The chain recombines TRBV7-9 with TRBJ1-5; a possible D gene is TRBD1 (5 bases). The sequenced sample was blood. This CDR3 reads CASSLEAADNQHF. The CDR3 DNA reads as TGTGCCAGCAGCTTAGAGGCGGCGGACAACCAGCATTTT.